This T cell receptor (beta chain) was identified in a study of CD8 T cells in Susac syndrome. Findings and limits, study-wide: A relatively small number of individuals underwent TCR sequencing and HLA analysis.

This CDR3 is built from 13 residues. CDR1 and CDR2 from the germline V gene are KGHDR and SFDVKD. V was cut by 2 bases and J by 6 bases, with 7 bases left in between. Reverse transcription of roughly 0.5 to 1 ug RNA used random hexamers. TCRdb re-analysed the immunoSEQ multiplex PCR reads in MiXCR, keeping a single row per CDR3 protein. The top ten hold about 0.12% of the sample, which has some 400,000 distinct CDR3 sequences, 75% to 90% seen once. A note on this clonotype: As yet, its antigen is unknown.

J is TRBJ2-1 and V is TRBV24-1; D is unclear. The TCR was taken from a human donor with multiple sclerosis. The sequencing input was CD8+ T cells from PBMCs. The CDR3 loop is CATSDWATNEQFF. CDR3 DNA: TGTGCCACCAGTGATTGGGCTACCAATGAGCAGTTCTTC.